The following is a T cell receptor (beta chain) sequence with its context. The antigen is unknown. The source of the sample is a study of cytotoxic CD8 clonotypes in ibrutinib-treated CLL. About the study: Included were approximately 10 relapsed/refractory and roughly 15 treatment-naive patients, of whom around 17 were IGHV unmutated. Response material was collected after a median around 12 months of treatment, range 6 to 36. Study observations and caveats: Relative to age-matched healthy donors, clonality at baseline was higher, and it tracked circulating CD8+ T-cell counts. Clonotypes that were public were uncommon, and they contracted or stayed stable on treatment.

This CDR3 has 11 amino acids. Germline CDR1 SEHNR, CDR2 FQNEAQ (reference sequence). V was pared by 3 bases and J by 4 bases, with 3 bases between. Assay used: immunoSEQ multiplex PCR; TCRdb lists only in-frame clones, some missing. The data contain about 29,000 clones, approximately 80% of them singletons. The receptor was isolated from a human donor with chronic lymphocytic leukemia. Sequenced here: PBMCs, sampled after 36 months of ibrutinib treatment. This sequence joins TRBV7-9 and TRBJ1-1; D is unclear. Here the CDR3 reads CASSFSTEAFF. In DNA, the CDR3 is TGTGCCAGCAGCTTTTCCACTGAAGCTTTCTTT.